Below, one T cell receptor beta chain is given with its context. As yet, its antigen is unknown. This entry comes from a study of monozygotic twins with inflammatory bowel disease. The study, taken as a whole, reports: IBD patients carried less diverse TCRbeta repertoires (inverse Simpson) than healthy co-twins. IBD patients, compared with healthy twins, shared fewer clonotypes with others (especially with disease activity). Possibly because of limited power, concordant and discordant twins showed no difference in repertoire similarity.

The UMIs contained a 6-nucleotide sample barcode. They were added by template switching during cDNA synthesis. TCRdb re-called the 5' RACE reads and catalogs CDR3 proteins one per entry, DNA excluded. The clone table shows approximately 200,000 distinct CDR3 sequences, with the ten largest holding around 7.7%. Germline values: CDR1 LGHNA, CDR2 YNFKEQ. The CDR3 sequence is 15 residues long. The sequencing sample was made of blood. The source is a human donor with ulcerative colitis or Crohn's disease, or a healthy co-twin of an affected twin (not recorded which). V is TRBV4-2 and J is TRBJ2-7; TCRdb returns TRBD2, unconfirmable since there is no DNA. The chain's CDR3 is CASSQEKAGSYEQYF.